One sample yielded the 18 T cell receptor beta chains listed below, sequenced in a study of PD-L1 blockade in urothelial cancer. TCRdb keeps only in-frame clones here, not all; method: immunoSEQ multiplex PCR. The sample has about 55,000 clones, 60% to 85% seen once. Sequenced here: PBMCs, sampled around atezolizumab (anti-PD-L1) treatment. All receptors come from a man in his sixties or seventies with urothelial cancer.

V and J are TRBV13 and TRBJ2-2; possibly TRBD2 for D (6 bases). This CDR3 has 16 amino acids. With 5 bases removed from V and 1 base from J, the gap between germline ends came to 14 bases. Germline assignment: CDR1 PRHDT and CDR2 FYEKMQ (reference sequence). The CDR3 loop is CASSSPSAQNTGELFF. The CDR3 DNA reads TGTGCCAGCAGCAGCCCTAGCGCCCAGAACACCGGGGAGCTGTTTTTT. The full variable domain, completed using reference TRBV13 and TRBJ2-2, is AAGVIQSPRHLIKEKRETATLKCYPIPRHDTVYWYQQGPGQDPQFLISFYEKMQSDKGSIPDRFSAQQFSDYHSELNMSSLELGDSALYFCASSSPSAQNTGELFFGEGSRLTVL.

The chain recombines TRBV11-2 with TRBJ2-7, with 7 bases fitting TRBD2. This CDR3 spans 14 amino acids. J lost 4 bases, V lost 4 bases, and 7 bases had no gene match. Germline V CDR1 and CDR2: SGHAT, FQNNGV. CDR3 residues: CASSSLGGGYEQYF. The CDR3 DNA reads TGTGCCAGCAGCTCCCTCGGGGGAGGGTACGAGCAGTACTTC.

V and J are TRBV2 and TRBJ1-5, with 7 positions matching TRBD1. The CDR3 length is 14 residues. The V segment lost 7 bases and the J segment 7 bases; nucleotides outside the gene matches: 10. CDR1 is SNHLY and CDR2 is FYNNEI in the germline V gene. This CDR3 reads CASTQIGGGQPQHF. In DNA, the CDR3 is TGTGCCAGCACCCAGATAGGGGGCGGGCAGCCCCAGCATTTT.

V is TRBV5-1 and J is TRBJ2-5; the D gene is possibly TRBD2 (5 bases). The CDR3 has 14 residues. The germline V gene encodes CDR1 SGHRS and CDR2 YFSETQ. Trimming stripped 0 bases from V and 4 bases from J, with 10 bases between. CDR3 bases: TGCGCCAGCAGCTTGGCCTCGGGGAGAGAGACCCAGTACTTC. It yields the protein CASSLASGRETQYF.

This clone was seen only once. V and J are TRBV5-1 and TRBJ2-5, with D perhaps matching TRBD1 (5 bases). Germline CDR1 SGHRS, CDR2 YFSETQ. The ends were cut back, 0 bases at V and 3 bases at J, with 9 bases in the middle. The CDR3 extends over 14 amino acids. In DNA, the CDR3 is TGCGCCAGCAGCTTGGAAGGCAGGGAAGAGACCCAGTACTTC. Translated: CASSLEGREETQYF.

The chain employs TRBV6-1 and TRBJ1-5, with 11 bases lining up with TRBD1. With V trimmed by 7 bases and J by 6 bases, 8 bases remained unmatched. This CDR3 spans 15 amino acids. CDR1 is MNHNS and CDR2 is SASEGT in the germline V gene. Here the CDR3 reads CASNTRDRGAQPQHF. CDR3 DNA sequence: TGTGCCAGCAACACCCGGGACAGGGGGGCTCAGCCCCAGCATTTT.

This rearrangement joins TRBV27 to TRBJ1-4; tentative D call: TRBD1 (6 bases). The germline CDR1 and CDR2 sequences are MNHEY and SMNVEV (reference sequence). V dropped 6 bases and J dropped 8 bases, with 16 bases sitting between them. This CDR3 spans 14 amino acids. The DNA of the CDR3 is TGTGCCAGCAGGGGGGCGGGGGAGGGGGAAAAACTGTTTTTT. This sequence encodes CASRGAGEGEKLFF.

J is TRBJ1-1 and V is TRBV7-9; D call uncertain. This CDR3 has 13 residues. V was pared by 5 bases and J by 5 bases, with 12 bases between. Germline CDR1 and CDR2: SEHNR and FQNEAQ (reference sequence). In DNA form, the CDR3 reads TGTGCCAGCAGCGAGCGAGGGAGTACTGAAGCTTTCTTT. This codes for CASSERGSTEAFF.

The CDR3 DNA reads TGTGCCAGCAGCTCCACCCAGGGGAGAGGCTACACCTTC. This codes for CASSSTQGRGYTF. The chain links TRBV7-9 to TRBJ1-2; the D gene is possibly TRBD1 (6 bases). The CDR3 runs 13 residues. V was pared by 4 bases and J by 8 bases, with 14 bases between. Germline CDR1 SEHNR, CDR2 FQNEAQ (reference sequence).

In its sample, this clone was seen once. The chain links TRBV19 to TRBJ2-7, with D unclear. The germline V gene encodes CDR1 LNHDA and CDR2 SQIVND (reference sequence). CDR3 length: 14 residues. Trimming left V 0 bases short and J 5 bases short, with 11 bases between. The CDR3 here is CASSIDYGDDEQYF. As DNA, the CDR3 is TGTGCCAGTAGTATAGACTACGGTGATGACGAGCAGTACTTC.

This clone was seen a few times. The chain employs TRBV11-2 and TRBJ2-7; 10 nucleotides agree with TRBD1. The CDR3 runs 14 residues. With 2 bases clipped from V and 7 bases from J, the junction kept 5 bases outside the gene matches. The germline gives CDR1 SGHAT, CDR2 FQNNGV. The CDR3 sequence: CASSLRQGAGEQYF. The CDR3 coding sequence is TGTGCCAGCAGCTTAAGACAGGGGGCAGGGGAGCAGTACTTC.

In this sample, this clone turned up a few times. V and J are TRBV23-1 and TRBJ1-5; TRBD1 might be the D (6 bases). TRBV23-1 is noted as an ORF with a role that remains uncertain. The V end lost 3 bases, the J end lost 2 bases, and 26 bases lay between the germline ends. CDR3 length equals 20 residues. In DNA form, the CDR3 reads TGCGCCAGCAGTCATTACTACGAAAAGGTACAGGGTGATCGCAATCAGCCCCAGCATTTT. This translates into CASSHYYEKVQGDRNQPQHF.

In this sample, this clone turned up a few times. The chain is built from TRBV11-2 and TRBJ1-1, with D hard to call. Trimming pared 3 bases from V and 5 bases from J, leaving 10 bases between. The length of the CDR3 is 13 residues. Per germline, CDR1 SGHAT and CDR2 FQNNGV. The CDR3: CASSLFRGTEAFF. For the CDR3, the DNA is TGTGCCAGCAGCTTGTTCCGAGGAACTGAAGCTTTCTTT.

The chain recombines TRBV19 with TRBJ2-7; D is ambiguous. The ends were cut back, 3 bases at V and 2 bases at J, with 11 bases in the middle. CDR1 is LNHDA and CDR2 is SQIVND in the germline V gene (reference sequence). This CDR3 contains 14 residues. The CDR3 reads CASSISTDTYEQYF. CDR3 DNA sequence: TGTGCCAGTAGTATCAGCACAGATACCTACGAGCAGTACTTC.

V gene TRBV28 combines with J gene TRBJ2-7, with 8 bases aligning to TRBD2. The V gene's germline CDR1 is MDHEN and CDR2 SYDVKM. Unmatched junction bases numbered 3, after V lost 2 bases and J lost 6 bases. The CDR3 is 13 amino acids. DNA of the CDR3: TGTGCCAGCAGTTTACGGGAGGGGGGCGAGCAGTACTTC. It specifies CASSLREGGEQYF.

V is TRBV7-3 and J is TRBJ2-1; no reliable D call. This CDR3 has 16 amino acids. V lost 5 bases, J lost 0 bases, and 14 bases lay in between. Germline CDR1 is SGHTA and CDR2 is FQGTGA. This CDR3 is CASSPTYLSSYNEQFF. The CDR3 nucleotides read TGTGCCAGCAGCCCCACCTATCTAAGCTCCTACAATGAGCAGTTCTTC.

The chain joins TRBV19 to TRBJ1-4; D might be TRBD1 (6 bases). Germline V gene lookup returns CDR1 LNHDA and CDR2 SQIVND (reference sequence). The CDR3 contains 13 residues. Trimming left V 10 bases short and J 4 bases short, with 13 bases between. The CDR3 DNA is TGTGCCACACAACAGGGATTTAATGAAAAACTGTTTTTT. It translates to CATQQGFNEKLFF.

V is TRBV30 and J is TRBJ2-7; D is possibly TRBD2 (6 bases). This CDR3 is 14 amino acids long. Germline CDR1 GTSNPN, CDR2 SVGIG (reference sequence). V lost 1 base and J 6 bases, leaving 16 bases between the germline ends. The CDR3, as DNA: TGTGCCTGGAGTGGGGGGAGGTCTTTCCGCGAGCAGTACTTC. Its translation: CAWSGGRSFREQYF.